This T cell receptor (beta chain) was sequenced in a study of T-cell reconstitution after alpha-beta-depleted transplantation in children. Whole-study findings and limits: It was reported that alpha-beta T cells came from several hundred expanded graft clones (about two months after transplant).

Library preparation (for TCRbeta) was performed with unique molecular identifiers. Each CDR3 protein gets one entry after TCRdb re-called the PCR reads with MiXCR. The table lists 600,000 to 800,000 distinct CDR3 sequences, around 12% of them singletons. The table lists this clonotype with a few counts. Its antigen is still unknown. Unmatched junction bases numbered 14, after V lost 2 bases and J lost 0 bases. Germline CDR1 ENHRY, CDR2 SYGVKD. The CDR3 runs to 19 residues. The material was PBMCs, obtained before TCRalphabeta/CD19-depleted stem cell transplant. The V call is TRBV10-3, the J call TRBJ2-7; 9 nucleotides line up with TRBD2. The sequence derives from a girl aged 2 to 9 with congenital amegakaryocytic thrombocytopenia, due to receive a stem cell transplant. CDR3 in amino acids: CAISEGSGRGTSLSYEQYF. In DNA form, the CDR3 reads TGTGCCATCAGTGAGGGTTCAGGGAGAGGGACTAGCCTCTCCTACGAGCAGTACTTC.